The sequence of this T cell receptor beta chain was determined in a study of radiotherapy plus CTLA-4 blockade in lung cancer. Study details: Overall, around 19% of patients showed an objective response, while 31% attained disease control.

Here immunoSEQ multiplex PCR was the method, and the copy in TCRdb shows in-frame clones only, minus some. The sample records 40,000 to 45,000 clones, 75% being singletons. Trimming removed 2 bases from V and 5 bases from J, with 6 bases in between. CDR3 length: 12 amino acids. CDR1 is ENHRY, CDR2 SYGVKD, per germline. This clonotype was sampled from a human donor with non-small cell lung cancer who had stable disease on radiotherapy plus ipilimumab. The rearrangement joins TRBV10-3 to TRBJ1-2; D call uncertain. Sample: peripheral blood, taken from a patient treated with radiotherapy plus ipilimumab. The CDR3 spells CAISENSYGYTF. The CDR3 coding sequence is TGTGCCATCAGTGAGAACAGTTATGGCTACACCTTC.